The entry below gives a single T cell receptor beta chain sequence along with its context. Its antigen remains unidentified. Base qualities were left out, and no much larger clone turns up one base away. The library relied on the immunoSEQ multiplex PCR assay. For the multiplex PCR, a mixture combining 60 forward primers for TCR Vbeta segments and 13 reverse primers for TCR Jbeta segments was used. The CDR3 region of rearranged TCR beta genes was amplified from genomic DNA with a multiplex PCR assay. On the Illumina HiSeq System, the amplified TCR beta libraries were sequenced as 87-base-pair reads. Per the authors' processing: Across the 670 or so repertoires, a later analysis counted 60 million to 90 million unique TCR beta chains, around 11 million of which were shared by at least two donors. Raw reads were error-corrected and collapsed into unique sequences with a nearest-neighbor algorithm that merged closely related sequences to remove PCR and sequencing errors. CDR3 sequences were aligned to IMGT reference sequences to assign V, D and J gene segments. For a sequence to be retained, at least a six-nucleotide match to both a V gene segment and a J gene segment was required. A rearrangement was called productive if the CDR3 had no stop codons and remained in frame with V and J, and every other rearrangement was called non-productive. Following IMGT convention, CDR3 was defined as the stretch from the second conserved V-encoded cysteine up to the conserved J-encoded phenylalanine. In an earlier analysis of around 640 of the donors, sequences lacking an unambiguous match to a single V gene segment were excluded. In an earlier analysis of approximately 550 of the donors, V segments were called functional above 56.7% productive rearrangements and were called segregating when the between-donor standard deviation exceeded 5%. A statistical classification framework was built for diagnosing cytomegalovirus status from the catalog of TCR beta chain sequences. In a later analysis, TCR nucleotide sequences were compared against IMGT/GENE-DB human TR gene sequences so that V and J genes could be assigned. In a later analysis, CDR3 sequences and most-parsimonious VDJ recombination scenarios were assigned using the TCRdist pipeline. In a later analysis, each TCR beta chain was defined by its CDR3 amino acid sequence together with its V-gene family, and reads without a unique V-gene family were excluded. A later analysis removed nearly 600 highly shared, low-generation-probability nucleotide sequences to deal with suspected cross-contamination and a sequencing artifact. In a later analysis, a clonal expansion index was calculated for each public chain from normalized within-repertoire ranks of inferred template counts. A later analysis computed generation probabilities with a VDJ recombination model fitted to out-of-frame rearrangements, and checked the results against IGoR. In a later analysis, TCR-TCR, TCR-HLA and TCR-CMV co-occurrence was scored with hypergeometric tests, and a repertoire-size bias correction was applied to TCR pairs. False discovery rates were estimated in a later analysis by permuting HLA or CMV assignments 20 times. In a later analysis, co-occurring TCRs were grouped using DBSCAN, and TCRdist sequence similarity was added for clustering within HLA-allele-positive subsets. Repertoires with fewer than 30,000 or more than 120,000 public chains, plus five repertoires with anomalous nucleotide sharing, were excluded from co-occurrence clustering. The table was pulled from immuneACCESS by TCRdb, which kept in-frame rearrangements only. Such tables lose some clones; where checked, under half of the loss comes from unresolved V genes, and the rest has no known cause. The DNA gave D and trimming, while V, J and clone size come from that table. The sample includes about 69,000 clones, with roughly 68% observed a single time. The ten largest clones take up approximately 12% of the sample.

The entry originates in a study of cytomegalovirus exposure and HLA in healthy donors (dated by TCRdb to 2015 to 2018). The study in broad terms: In an earlier analysis of about 560 of the donors, 276 Gb of sequence data and just under 120 million unique TCR beta sequences from roughly 200 million T cells were reported. Roughly five DR-DQ haplotypes were handled as single units for association and clustering, since linkage in the cohort was strong. The genetic ancestry cluster associated with self-reported Caucasian donors included roughly 84% of the 398 genotyped donors. On average, 235,054 unique TCR beta nucleotide sequences were sequenced per donor among about 400 genotyped donors of the cohort, with 15% to 20% of those sequences being non-productive. An earlier analysis of approximately 500 of the donors applied high-throughput TCR beta sequencing to assess whether each TCR beta V gene segment acted as functional or pseudogenic. Donor age, sex, ethnicity and CMV serostatus were compiled together with the repertoire data. The study aimed to test whether cataloging public T cell receptors could reveal signatures of past pathogen exposure. A later genetic analysis took genome-wide SNP genotypes for about 55% of the roughly 700 donors and used that subset as a discovery cohort. A later analysis re-examined previously published TCR beta repertoires from about 700 donors and added high-resolution HLA genotyping to investigate patterns of TCR occurrence. HLA typing covered class I and class II loci at four-digit resolution. High-throughput TCR immunosequencing, statistical association of individual TCRs with disease status, and machine learning were combined to predict cytomegalovirus infection status. Typing coverage differed by locus: A, B, C, DRB1 and DQB1 were typed in roughly 620-630 donors, DQA1 in 522, DPA1 in 600 to 610, and DPB1 in around 490. An early release covering over 500 HLA-typed donors comprised roughly 300 gigabases of sequencing data and tens of millions of unique TCR sequences. Using immunosequencing, the study profiled T cell repertoires from around 670 subjects and related those repertoires to cytomegalovirus serostatus. The later analysis used no new phenotypic data to find candidate immune exposures, relying instead on TCR beta sequences and their occurrence across donors. Along with the roughly 700-subject first cohort, a separate validation cohort of approximately 110 different subjects was used. Every discovery cohort repertoire had been produced on one sequencing platform. Points the paper makes about the study in general: The authors suggested that the approach could potentially be extended to other disease states and immunological phenotypes. The study gave a list of some 150 TCR beta chains associated with cytomegalovirus. Most TCR sequences were seen in very few donors, while some public TCRs were found in many individuals. Assigning TCR associations to individual alleles was difficult when HLA alleles, especially DR and DQ, strongly co-occurred. Compared with equally common non-associated chains, HLA-associated TCR beta chains in a later analysis were more clonally expanded and had lower generation probabilities. In a later analysis, several top co-occurrence clusters were reported to appear linked to parvovirus B19, influenza, CMV and Epstein-Barr virus. The classifier was reported to diagnose cytomegalovirus status with high specificity and sensitivity in both the original cohort and the validation cohort. In this cohort, only TCR beta chains were sequenced, and detectable features were limited by the absence of alpha or paired-chain data. In a later genetic analysis, a missense DCLRE1C variant was associated with V-gene and J-gene trimming of TCR beta chains, and the association was replicated in an independent cohort. Correlated functional status among segregating V segments might be attributable to linkage disequilibrium, but an unknown experimental factor could not be ruled out. Because HLA typing was unavailable for some donors at each locus, only the typed subset was used in association tests. Most CMV-associated TCR beta chains appeared to be HLA-restricted in a later analysis, and the HLA associations seemed to be driven largely by CMV exposure. The presence/absence analyses assumed that sequencing depth was roughly uniform across donors, and that assumption may not be true. Some IMGT-functional V segments, including TRBV6-2 and TRBV6-3, could not be distinguished by the 87-base-pair reads and were therefore excluded. In a later analysis, the rate of TCR association differed among HLA loci, with DRB1 alleles having the most associated TCRs and HLA-C alleles having the fewest. Immune exposure information for the cohort was limited to CMV serostatus. A cluster of highly shared sequence variants was judged likely to be a technical artifact of the sequencing pipeline. An earlier analysis of approximately 600 of the donors showed that most TCR beta V segments appeared in productive rearrangements either about 90% or about 30% of the time, which broadly matched IMGT annotations. A further reported finding was that TCR beta sequences accurately predicted the HLA-A and HLA-B alleles for most subjects in the first cohort. Because counts were too low, roughly 17 rarely observed V segments, including chromosome 9 orphons, were left out of the earlier analysis of some 600 of the donors. In a later genetic analysis, fewer N-insertions in productive TCRs were reported among donors in an Asian-associated ancestry cluster than the roughly 710-donor mean. In vitro tests confirmed that a few of the cytomegalovirus-associated TCR beta chains recognize cytomegalovirus antigens. Specific HLA alleles were associated with some 15,000 TCR beta sequences at a false discovery rate of 0.05 in a later analysis.

The cohort comprised some 700 healthy bone marrow donors. At the time of sampling, all cohort members were nominally healthy, though unrecorded immune exposures were likely present. The donor was CMV seropositive and belonged to the group of about 290 seropositive cohort members. A peripheral blood sample was collected from each donor, and TCR beta sequencing was performed on peripheral blood mononuclear cells. The Qiagen DNeasy Blood Extraction Kit was used to extract genomic DNA from the blood cell samples. The germline V gene provides CDR1 SGHRS and CDR2 YFSETQ. From the cysteine through the phenylalanine, the CDR3 covers 16 amino acids. This entry keeps only the CDR3 DNA: 48 bases, framed from base 1. The trim is 0 bases for V and 3 bases for J, with a gap of 15 bases between the germline ends.

The sequenced sample was PBMCs. The receptor was isolated from a woman aged 55-69 years in good health and CMV-seropositive. This chain joins TRBV5-1 to TRBJ1-2; 5 matching bases give a weak D call of TRBD1. This receptor has the CDR3 CASSLGRRAGDYGYTF. The nucleotide sequence reads as follows: TGCGCCAGCAGCTTGGGACGAAGGGCGGGGGACTATGGCTACACCTTC.